This record concerns one T cell receptor beta chain sequence. The source of the sample is a study of control samples from healthy donors and cancer patients. Only in-frame clones appear in the TCRdb table, and some are missing; sequencing was by immunoSEQ multiplex PCR. The sample has around 200,000 clones, 90% to 95% seen once; the top ten hold over 1.2%. Sequences were obtained from blood. The sequence was collected from a man aged 45-60 years in good health.

Written as DNA, the CDR3 is TGCGCCAGCAGCCTCCAAACGTCGGGGGGAATGAACACTGAAGCTTTCTTT. Amino acid sequence: CASSLQTSGGMNTEAFF. The chain combines TRBV4-1 with TRBJ1-1, with a tentative D call TRBD1 (5 bases). The V and J ends lost 4 bases and 0 bases respectively, with 18 bases between them. Germline loops: CDR1 MGHRA, CDR2 YSYEKL. CDR3 size: 17 residues.